This T cell receptor (beta chain) was identified during a study of beta chain features in type 1 diabetes. As to this clone: Its target is unknown.

What was sequenced were expressed TCRB transcripts, since all of the isolated RNA had been reverse transcribed. TCRdb's table, derived via immunoSEQ multiplex PCR, lists solely in-frame clones and lacks some. The sample has 390,000 or so clones, around 14% seen once; the top ten hold approximately 0.035%. Trimming took 4 bases from V and 3 from J, leaving 8 bases between them. The CDR3 has 12 residues. Germline assignment: CDR1 SGHNT and CDR2 YYREEE (reference sequence). Study-wide points: Insertions at VDJ junctions were less frequent in type 1 diabetes patients. These patients also deleted more nucleotides at the same junctions.

Material: naive CD4+ T cells from blood. This chain connects TRBV5-4 to TRBJ2-7; D remains unclear. The sequence was collected from a young man in good health. CDR3 loop: CASSQLGYEQYF. The DNA for the CDR3 is TGTGCCAGCAGCCAGCTCGGCTACGAGCAGTACTTC.